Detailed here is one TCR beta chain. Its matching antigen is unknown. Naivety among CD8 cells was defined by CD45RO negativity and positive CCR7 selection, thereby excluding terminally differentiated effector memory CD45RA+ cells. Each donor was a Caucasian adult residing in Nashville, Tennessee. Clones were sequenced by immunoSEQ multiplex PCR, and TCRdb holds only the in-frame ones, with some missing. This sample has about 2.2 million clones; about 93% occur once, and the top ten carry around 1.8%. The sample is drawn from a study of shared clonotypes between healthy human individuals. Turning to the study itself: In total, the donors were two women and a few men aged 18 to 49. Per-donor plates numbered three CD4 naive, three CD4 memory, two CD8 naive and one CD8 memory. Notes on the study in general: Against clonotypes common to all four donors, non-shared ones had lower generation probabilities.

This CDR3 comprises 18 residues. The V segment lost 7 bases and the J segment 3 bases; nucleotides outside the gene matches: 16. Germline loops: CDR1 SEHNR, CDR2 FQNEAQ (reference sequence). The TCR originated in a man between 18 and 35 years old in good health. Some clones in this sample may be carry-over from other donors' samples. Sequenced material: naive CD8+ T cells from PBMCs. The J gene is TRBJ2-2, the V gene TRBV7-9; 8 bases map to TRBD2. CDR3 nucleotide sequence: TGTGCCAGCACCCCAAGGGTCTTGCGGGAGGACTACACCGGGGAGCTGTTTTTT. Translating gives CASTPRVLREDYTGELFF. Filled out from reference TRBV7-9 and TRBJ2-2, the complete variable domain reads DTGVSQNPRHKITKRGQNVTFRCDPISEHNRLYWYRQTLGQGPEFLTYFQNEAQLEKSRLLSDRFSAERPKGSFSTLEIQRTEQGDSAMYLCASTPRVLREDYTGELFFGEGSRLTVL.